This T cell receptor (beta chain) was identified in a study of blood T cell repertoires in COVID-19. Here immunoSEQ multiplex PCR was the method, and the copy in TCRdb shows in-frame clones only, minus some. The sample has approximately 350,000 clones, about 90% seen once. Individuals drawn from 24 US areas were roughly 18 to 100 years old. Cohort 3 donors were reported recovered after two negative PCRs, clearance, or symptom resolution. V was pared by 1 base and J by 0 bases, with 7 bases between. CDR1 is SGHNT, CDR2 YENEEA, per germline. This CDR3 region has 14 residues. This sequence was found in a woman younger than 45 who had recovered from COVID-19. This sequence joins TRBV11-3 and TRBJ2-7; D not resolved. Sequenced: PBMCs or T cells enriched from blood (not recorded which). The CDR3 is CASSLGADSYEQYF. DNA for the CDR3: TGTGCCAGCAGCTTAGGGGCAGACTCCTACGAGCAGTACTTC.